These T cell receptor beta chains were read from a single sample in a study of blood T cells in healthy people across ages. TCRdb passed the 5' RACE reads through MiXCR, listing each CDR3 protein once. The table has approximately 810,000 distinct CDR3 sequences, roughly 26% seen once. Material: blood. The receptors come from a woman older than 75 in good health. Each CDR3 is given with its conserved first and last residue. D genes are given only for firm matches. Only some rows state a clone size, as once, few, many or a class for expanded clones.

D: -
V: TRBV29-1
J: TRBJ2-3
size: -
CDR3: CSLERTDTQYF
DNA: TGCAGCCTTGAGCGCACAGATACGCAGTATTTT

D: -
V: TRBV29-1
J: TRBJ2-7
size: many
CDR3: CSAGATTSEQYF
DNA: TGCAGCGCCGGAGCCACTACATCCGAGCAGTACTTC

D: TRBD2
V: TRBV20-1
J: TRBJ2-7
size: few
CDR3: CSAPIPSGGSYNEQYF
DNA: TGCAGTGCTCCCATCCCGAGCGGGGGCTCCTACAATGAGCAGTACTTC

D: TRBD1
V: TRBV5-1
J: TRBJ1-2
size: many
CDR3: CASSYTGVRAYGYTF
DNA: TGCGCCAGCAGCTACACAGGGGTTCGGGCCTATGGCTACACCTTC

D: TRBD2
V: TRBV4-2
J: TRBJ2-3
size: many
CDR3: CASSPYPASGDFPSTDTQYF
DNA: TGTGCCAGCAGCCCATACCCGGCTAGCGGGGACTTTCCTAGCACAGATACGCAGTATTTT

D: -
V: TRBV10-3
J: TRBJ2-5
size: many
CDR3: CAISESLWRQETQYF
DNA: TGTGCCATCAGTGAGTCTCTTTGGCGTCAAGAGACCCAGTACTTC

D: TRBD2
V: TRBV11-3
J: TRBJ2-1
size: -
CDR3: CASSSWREGWEQFF
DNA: TGTGCCAGCAGCTCCTGGCGGGAGGGCTGGGAGCAGTTCTTC

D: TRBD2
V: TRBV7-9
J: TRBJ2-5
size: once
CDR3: CASSSIAGGTQETQYF
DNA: TGTGCCAGCAGCTCGATAGCGGGGGGCACCCAAGAGACCCAGTACTTC

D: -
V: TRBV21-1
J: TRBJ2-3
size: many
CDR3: CASSKALFLKALTDTQYF
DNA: TGTGCCAGCAGCAAAGCGCTTTTCCTGAAAGCCCTCACAGATACGCAGTATTTT

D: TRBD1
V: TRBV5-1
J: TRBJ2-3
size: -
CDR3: CASSLWGQGSDTQYF
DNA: TGCGCCAGCAGCTTGTGGGGACAGGGATCAGATACGCAGTATTTT

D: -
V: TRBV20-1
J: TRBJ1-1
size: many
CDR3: CSARDPVWQGGHTEAFF
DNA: TGCAGTGCTAGAGATCCCGTGTGGCAGGGCGGTCACACTGAAGCTTTCTTT

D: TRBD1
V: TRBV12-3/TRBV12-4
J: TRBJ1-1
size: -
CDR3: CASILQGGKNTEAFF
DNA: TGTGCCAGCATTTTGCAGGGGGGAAAGAACACTGAAGCTTTCTTT

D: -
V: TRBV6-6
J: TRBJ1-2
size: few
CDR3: CASIQGPNYGYTF
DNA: TGTGCCAGCATCCAGGGCCCAAACTATGGCTACACCTTC

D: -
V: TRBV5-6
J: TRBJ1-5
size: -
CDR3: CASSLRQQNNQPQHF
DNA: TGTGCCAGCAGCTTGAGGCAACAGAACAATCAGCCCCAGCATTTT

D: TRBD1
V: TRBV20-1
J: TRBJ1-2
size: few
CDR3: CSARERDSQNYGYTF
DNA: TGCAGTGCTAGAGAAAGGGACAGTCAGAACTATGGCTACACCTTC

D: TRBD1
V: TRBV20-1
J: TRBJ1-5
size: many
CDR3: CSARSSGGGNQPQHF
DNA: TGCAGTGCTAGATCTTCAGGGGGGGGGAATCAGCCCCAGCATTTT